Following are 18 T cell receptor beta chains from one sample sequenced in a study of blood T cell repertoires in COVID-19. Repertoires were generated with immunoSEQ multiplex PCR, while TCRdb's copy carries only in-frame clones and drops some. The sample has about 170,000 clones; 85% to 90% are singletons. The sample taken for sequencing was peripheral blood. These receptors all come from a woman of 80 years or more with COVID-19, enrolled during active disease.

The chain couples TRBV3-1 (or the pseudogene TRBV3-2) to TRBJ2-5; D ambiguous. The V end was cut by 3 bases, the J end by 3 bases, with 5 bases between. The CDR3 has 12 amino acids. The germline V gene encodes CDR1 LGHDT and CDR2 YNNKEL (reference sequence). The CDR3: CASSHIKETQYF. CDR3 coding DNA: TGTGCCAGCAGCCATATAAAAGAGACCCAGTACTTC.

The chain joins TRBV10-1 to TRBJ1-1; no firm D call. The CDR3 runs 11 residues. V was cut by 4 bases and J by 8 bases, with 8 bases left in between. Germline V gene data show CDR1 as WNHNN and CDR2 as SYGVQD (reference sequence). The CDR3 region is CASSGAPEAFF. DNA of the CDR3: TGCGCCAGCAGTGGGGCGCCCGAAGCTTTCTTT.

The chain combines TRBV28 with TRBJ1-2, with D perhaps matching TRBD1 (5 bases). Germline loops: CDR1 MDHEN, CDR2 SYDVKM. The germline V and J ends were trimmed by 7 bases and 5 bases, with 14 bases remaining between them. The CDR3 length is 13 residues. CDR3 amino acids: CASISQGWYGYTF. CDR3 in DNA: TGTGCCAGCATCTCCCAGGGCTGGTATGGCTACACCTTC.

The DNA of the CDR3 is TGTGCCACCAGTGATTTGCTAGCGGGTAGTTCCGGTGAGCAGTTCTTC. Residues: CATSDLLAGSSGEQFF. The chain couples TRBV24-1 to TRBJ2-1; 8 bases are a match to TRBD2. This CDR3 contains 16 residues. CDR1 and CDR2 from the germline V gene are KGHDR and SFDVKD. V gave up 0 bases and J gave up 9 bases; unmatched junction bases: 9.

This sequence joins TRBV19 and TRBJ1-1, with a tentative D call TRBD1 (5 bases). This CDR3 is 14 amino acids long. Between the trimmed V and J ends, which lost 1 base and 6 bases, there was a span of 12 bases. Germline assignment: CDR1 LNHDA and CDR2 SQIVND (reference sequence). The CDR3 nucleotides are TGTGCCAGTAGTATAGGGGGCGCCCCCCCTGAAGCTTTCTTT. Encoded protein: CASSIGGAPPEAFF. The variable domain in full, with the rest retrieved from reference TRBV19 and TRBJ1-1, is DGGITQSPKYLFRKEGQNVTLSCEQNLNHDAMYWYRQDPGQGLRLIYYSQIVNDFQKGDIAEGYSVSREKKESFPLTVTSAQKNPTAFYLCASSIGGAPPEAFFGQGTRLTVV.

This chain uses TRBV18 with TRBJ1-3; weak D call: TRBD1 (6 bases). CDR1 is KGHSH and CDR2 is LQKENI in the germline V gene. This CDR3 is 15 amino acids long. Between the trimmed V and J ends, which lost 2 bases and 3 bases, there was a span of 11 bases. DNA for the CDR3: TGTGCCAGCTCACCAATGGGGGCCGGTGGAAACACCATATATTTT. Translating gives CASSPMGAGGNTIYF.

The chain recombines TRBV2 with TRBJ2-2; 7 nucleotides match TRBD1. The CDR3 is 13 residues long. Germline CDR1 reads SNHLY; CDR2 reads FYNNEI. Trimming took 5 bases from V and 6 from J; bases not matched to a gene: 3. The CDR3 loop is CASSRQGAGELFF. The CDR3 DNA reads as TGTGCCAGCAGTCGACAGGGCGCCGGGGAGCTGTTTTTT.

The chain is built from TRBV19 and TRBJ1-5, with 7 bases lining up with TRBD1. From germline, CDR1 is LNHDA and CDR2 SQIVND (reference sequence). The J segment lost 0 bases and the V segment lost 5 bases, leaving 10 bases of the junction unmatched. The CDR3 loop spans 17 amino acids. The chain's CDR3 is CASSLGGQVYSNQPQHF. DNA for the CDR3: TGTGCCAGTAGTCTCGGTGGACAGGTTTATAGCAATCAGCCCCAGCATTTT.

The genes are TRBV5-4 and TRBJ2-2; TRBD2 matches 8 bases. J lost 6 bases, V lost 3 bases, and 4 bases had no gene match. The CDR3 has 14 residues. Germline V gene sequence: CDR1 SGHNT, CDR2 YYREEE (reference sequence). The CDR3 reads CASSWKAGAGELFF. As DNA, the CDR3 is TGTGCCAGCAGCTGGAAAGCGGGAGCCGGGGAGCTGTTTTTT. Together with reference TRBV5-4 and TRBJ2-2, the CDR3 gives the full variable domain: ETGVTQSPTHLIKTRGQQVTLRCSSQSGHNTVSWYQQALGQGPQFIFQYYREEENGRGNFPPRFSGLQFPNYSSELNVNALELDDSALYLCASSWKAGAGELFFGEGSRLTVL.

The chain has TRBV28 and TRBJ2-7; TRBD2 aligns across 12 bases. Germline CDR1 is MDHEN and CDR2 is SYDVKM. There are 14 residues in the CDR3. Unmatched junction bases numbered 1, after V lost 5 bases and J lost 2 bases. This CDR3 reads CASSRTSGTYEQYF. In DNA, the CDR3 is TGTGCCAGCAGTCGGACTAGCGGGACCTACGAGCAGTACTTC.

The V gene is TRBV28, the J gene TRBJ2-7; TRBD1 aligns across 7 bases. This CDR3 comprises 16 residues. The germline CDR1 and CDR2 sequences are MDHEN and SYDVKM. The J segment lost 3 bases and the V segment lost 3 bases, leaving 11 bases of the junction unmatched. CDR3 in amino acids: CASSFLVRDSDYEQYF. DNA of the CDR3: TGTGCCAGCAGTTTTCTGGTCCGGGACAGTGACTACGAGCAGTACTTC.

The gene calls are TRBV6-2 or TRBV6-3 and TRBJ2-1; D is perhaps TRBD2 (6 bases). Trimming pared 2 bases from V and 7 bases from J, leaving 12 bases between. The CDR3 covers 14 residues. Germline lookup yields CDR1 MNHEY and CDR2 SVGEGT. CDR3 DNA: TGTGCCAGCAGTTACGGGCCGGGGAGGAATGAGCAGTTCTTC. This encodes CASSYGPGRNEQFF.

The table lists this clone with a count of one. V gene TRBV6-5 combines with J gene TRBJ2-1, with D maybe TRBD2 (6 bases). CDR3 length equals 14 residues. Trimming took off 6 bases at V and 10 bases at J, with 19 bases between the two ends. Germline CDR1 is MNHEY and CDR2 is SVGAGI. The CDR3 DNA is TGTGCCAGCAGCCTCTTCGGGGAGGAGAACGAGCAGTTCTTC. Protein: CASSLFGEENEQFF.

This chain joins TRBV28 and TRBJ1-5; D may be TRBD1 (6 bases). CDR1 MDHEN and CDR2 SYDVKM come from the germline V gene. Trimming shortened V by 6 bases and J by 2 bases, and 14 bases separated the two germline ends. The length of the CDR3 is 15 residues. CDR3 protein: CASRSTGMRNQPQHF. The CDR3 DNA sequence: TGTGCCAGCAGATCAACAGGGATGCGCAATCAGCCCCAGCATTTT.

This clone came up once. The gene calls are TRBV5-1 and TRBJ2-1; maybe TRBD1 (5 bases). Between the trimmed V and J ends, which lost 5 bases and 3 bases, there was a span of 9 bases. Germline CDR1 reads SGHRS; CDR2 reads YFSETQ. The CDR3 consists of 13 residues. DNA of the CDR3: TGCGCCAGCAGACAGGACGGCTACAATGAGCAGTTCTTC. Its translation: CASRQDGYNEQFF.

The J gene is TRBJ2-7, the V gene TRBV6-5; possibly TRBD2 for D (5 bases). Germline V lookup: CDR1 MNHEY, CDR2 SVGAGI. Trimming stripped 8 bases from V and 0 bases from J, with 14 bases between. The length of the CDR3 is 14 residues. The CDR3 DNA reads TGTGCCAGCCAGAATTCCGGGAACTCCTACGAGCAGTACTTC. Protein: CASQNSGNSYEQYF.

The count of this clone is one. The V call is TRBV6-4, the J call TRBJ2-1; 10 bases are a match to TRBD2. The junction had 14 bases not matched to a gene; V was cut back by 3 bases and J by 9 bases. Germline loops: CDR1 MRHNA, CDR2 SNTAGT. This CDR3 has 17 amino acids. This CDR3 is CASSDSHGTSVICEQFF. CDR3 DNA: TGTGCCAGCAGTGATTCCCACGGGACTAGCGTAATCTGTGAGCAGTTCTTC.

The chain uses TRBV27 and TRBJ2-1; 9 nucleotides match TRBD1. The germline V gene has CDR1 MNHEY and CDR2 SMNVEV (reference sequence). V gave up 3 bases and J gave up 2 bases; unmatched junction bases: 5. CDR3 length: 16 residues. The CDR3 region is CASSLSGTGTYNEQFF. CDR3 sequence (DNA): TGTGCCAGCAGTTTGTCCGGGACAGGGACCTACAATGAGCAGTTCTTC.